This T cell receptor (beta chain) was sequenced for a study of long-term antiretroviral therapy in people with HIV. Germline CDR1 reads LNHDA; CDR2 reads SQIVND (reference sequence). Deletions cut 3 bases from V and 0 bases from J, with 9 bases between. This CDR3 has 15 residues. Assay version v3.0 of immunoSEQ was used, and it was run at survey level. Using immunoSEQ multiplex PCR, the repertoire was profiled, and TCRdb retains in-frame clones only, with some absent. Of 35,000 to 45,000 clones in the sample, 75% to 90% were seen once. General study results and limits: Following ART, diversity rose but still fell short of transplant donor controls.

Clinicians in the United States treated all participants with HIV. Regarding this clone: The antigen is undetermined.

This clonotype was obtained from a young woman with HIV. The sample was unsorted PBMCs, taken just before starting antiretroviral therapy. The genes are TRBV19 and TRBJ1-5; D remains unclear. The CDR3 loop reads CASSIYTASNQPQHF. CDR3 nucleotides: TGTGCCAGTAGTATCTACACCGCTAGCAATCAGCCCCAGCATTTT. Combining the CDR3 with reference TRBV19 and TRBJ1-5 gives the whole variable domain DGGITQSPKYLFRKEGQNVTLSCEQNLNHDAMYWYRQDPGQGLRLIYYSQIVNDFQKGDIAEGYSVSREKKESFPLTVTSAQKNPTAFYLCASSIYTASNQPQHFGDGTRLSIL.